The 9 T cell receptor beta chains in this list originate from one sample, sequenced in a study of T cell repertoires in ileal Crohn's disease. Some clones are missing from TCRdb's copy, which holds only in-frame ones; the method was immunoSEQ multiplex PCR. The sample has roughly 13,000 clones; over 75% are singletons. This sample's time point: inflamed ileum from the surgical specimen. Sequenced material: ileal tissue. These TCRs come from an adult with Crohn's disease.

This rearrangement joins TRBV7-9 to TRBJ1-1, with TRBD1 as a possible D gene (5 bases). The V and J ends lost 2 bases and 2 bases respectively, with 12 bases between them. Germline V gene lookup returns CDR1 SEHNR and CDR2 FQNEAQ (reference sequence). The CDR3 covers 15 residues. The CDR3 loop is CASSLNGGPNTEAFF. CDR3 DNA sequence: TGTGCCAGCAGCTTAAATGGGGGACCTAACACTGAAGCTTTCTTT. Based on the CDR3 plus reference TRBV7-9 and TRBJ1-1, the full variable domain is DTGVSQNPRHKITKRGQNVTFRCDPISEHNRLYWYRQTLGQGPEFLTYFQNEAQLEKSRLLSDRFSAERPKGSFSTLEIQRTEQGDSAMYLCASSLNGGPNTEAFFGQGTRLTVV.

Notes on this clone: Other DNA sequences in the same sample also yield this CDR3. The chain employs TRBV7-9 and TRBJ1-2; D is perhaps TRBD1 (5 bases). V was clipped by 5 bases and J by 2 bases, with 12 bases between them. The length of the CDR3 is 14 residues. The germline V gene encodes CDR1 SEHNR and CDR2 FQNEAQ (reference sequence). The CDR3 here is CASSPSGGNYGYTF. The CDR3 DNA reads as TGTGCCAGCAGCCCCTCGGGGGGGAACTATGGCTACACCTTC.

The V gene is TRBV14, the J gene TRBJ1-5; D is possibly TRBD1 (5 bases). The V end was cut by 3 bases, the J end by 7 bases, with 10 bases between. Germline CDR1 is SGHDN and CDR2 is FVKESK. The CDR3 consists of 13 residues. CDR3 in amino acids: CASSQGLGQPQHF. In DNA, the CDR3 is TGTGCCAGCAGCCAGGGGCTTGGGCAGCCCCAGCATTTT.

V and J are TRBV7-9 and TRBJ1-2; 8 nucleotides match TRBD1. There are 15 residues in the CDR3. The V segment lost 1 base and the J segment 3 bases; nucleotides outside the gene matches: 4. Looked up from germline, CDR1 is SEHNR and CDR2 is FQNEAQ (reference sequence). CDR3 in DNA: TGTGCCAGCAGCTTAGGTCAGGGGGCTCACTATGGCTACACCTTC. Encoded protein: CASSLGQGAHYGYTF.

The chain couples TRBV5-1 to TRBJ1-1; 9 nucleotides line up with TRBD1. The CDR3 spans 16 residues. V dropped 4 bases and J dropped 1; count of bases not matched to a gene: 8. Looked up from germline, CDR1 is SGHRS and CDR2 is YFSETQ. The CDR3 reads CASSPDGGQGNTEAFF. CDR3 DNA: TGCGCCAGCAGCCCGGACGGGGGACAGGGGAACACTGAAGCTTTCTTT.

The rearrangement links TRBV2 to TRBJ1-4, with unresolved D. Trimming shortened V by 9 bases and J by 7 bases, and 15 bases separated the two germline ends. The V gene's germline CDR1 is SNHLY and CDR2 FYNNEI. There are 13 residues in the CDR3. CDR3 coding DNA: TGTGCCAGTAGGGAGAGAGGGCTTGAAAAACTGTTTTTT. This sequence encodes CASRERGLEKLFF.

The V call is TRBV10-1, the J call TRBJ2-6; D is unclear. Germline V gene lookup returns CDR1 WNHNN and CDR2 SYGVQD (reference sequence). V lost 3 bases to trimming and J lost 1 base, with 1 base between them. CDR3 length: 13 amino acids. CDR3 sequence reads: CASSDSGANVLTF. CDR3 in DNA: TGCGCCAGCAGTGATTCTGGGGCCAACGTCCTGACTTTC.

The chain couples TRBV6-1 to TRBJ1-3; D not resolved. CDR3 size: 14 residues. Trimming stripped 1 base from V and 3 bases from J, with 7 bases between. Germline V CDR1 and CDR2: MNHNS, SASEGT. For the CDR3, the DNA is TGTGCCAGCAGTGAAGGGGAAGTTGGAAACACCATATATTTT. Its protein is CASSEGEVGNTIYF.

This chain links TRBV28 with TRBJ1-1; D remains ambiguous. The CDR3 is 14 residues long. Trimming removed 3 bases at V and 1 base at J, with 9 bases between. CDR1 is MDHEN and CDR2 is SYDVKM in the germline V gene. The CDR3 spells CASSFFLKNTEAFF. The CDR3 coding sequence is TGTGCCAGCAGTTTCTTCCTAAAGAACACTGAAGCTTTCTTT.